This TCR beta chain was captured in a study of cytomegalovirus exposure and HLA in healthy donors. Study findings and constraints: Rare TCR sequences dominated, though some public TCRs recurred in many donors. It was about 180 TCR beta chains that were listed as cytomegalovirus-associated. Specific recognition of CMV antigens was confirmed in vitro for a few chains (all CMV-associated).

For this clone: As yet, its antigen is unknown.

The CDR3 loop spans 14 amino acids. V was pared by 6 bases and J by 5 bases, with 9 bases of the junction left unmatched. Germline V gene lookup returns CDR1 MDHEN and CDR2 SYDVKM. The table came from immunoSEQ multiplex PCR; TCRdb's copy has only in-frame clones and leaves some out. Of 200,000 or so clones in the sample, around 84% are singletons; the top ten hold over 10%. Separate from the approximately 670-subject first cohort, the roughly 120-subject validation cohort was the one that the donors belonged to. The chain recombines TRBV28 with TRBJ2-7; the match to TRBD1 covers 8 bases. The sequence came from a woman in her twenties or thirties in good health and CMV-seropositive. The sample comprised PBMCs. The CDR3: CASSVAGGSDEQYF. CDR3 sequence (DNA): TGTGCCAGCAGCGTTGCAGGGGGCAGCGACGAGCAGTACTTC.